There are many counts of the clone carrying this T cell receptor (beta chain). Its antigen is currently unknown. This entry is derived from a study of T-cell reconstitution after alpha-beta-depleted transplantation in children. Looked up from germline, CDR1 is SGDLS and CDR2 is YYNGEE. The CDR3 loop spans 15 amino acids. V lost 0 bases, J lost 3 bases, and 13 bases lay in between. As it was prepared, the TCRbeta library received unique molecular identifiers. TCRdb processed the PCR reads anew with MiXCR; each CDR3 protein has one entry. Of approximately 300,000 distinct CDR3 sequences listed, around 10% are singletons. General study findings and limits: After transplant, high TCRbeta diversity at day 60 in some patients arose from surviving recipient T cells and thymic progenitors. There were reportedly several hundred expanded graft clones from which alpha-beta T cells came about two months after transplant. Among T cells one year after transplant, newly produced cells accounted for most counts and diversity.

The TCR was taken from a male patient between 2 and 10 years old who had a stem cell transplant for chronic granulomatous disease, so the T cells may come from the graft donor. Source: peripheral blood, taken 180 days after TCRalphabeta/CD19-depleted stem cell transplant. The rearrangement uses TRBV9 and TRBJ2-7, with D possibly being TRBD2 (6 bases). The CDR3 region is CASSVAGDSFYEQYF. In DNA form, the CDR3 reads TGTGCCAGCAGCGTAGCTGGGGACTCTTTCTACGAGCAGTACTTC.